Reported below is one T cell receptor (beta chain). Its antigen is still unknown. The CDR3 ends on some other residue instead of the conserved phenylalanine or tryptophan, so this is likely a read error. These data are taken from a study of tumor-infiltrating lymphocytes in primary liver carcinoma listed by TCRdb under 2017. Study-wide context: Of the five patients, three men and two women aged 30 to 69 years, four had hepatocellular carcinoma and one had combined HCC and intrahepatic cholangiocarcinoma. The five patients had tumors of stage T1-T3 N0M0, with maximum diameters ranging from roughly 4 to 11 cm. Each sample produced about 3.5 to 8 million productive TCRbeta reads, and read depth showed no significant difference between tissue types. Across five regions of each liver tumor, along with adjacent normal tissue and blood, the study brought together TCRbeta repertoire sequencing, expression microarrays and whole-exome sequencing. A total of roughly 35 specimens from 5 patients underwent TCRbeta repertoire sequencing, comprising around 25 tumor regions, 5 adjacent noncancerous liver tissues and 5 peripheral blood samples. The 20 to 30 tumor region samples were profiled with Agilent mRNA microarrays so that TCRbeta repertoire diversity could be related to the local molecular phenotype. Technical replicate repertoires showed high reproducibility, with mean shared-clone rates roughly 0.87 and correlation coefficients above 0.95.

TCRbeta-specific cDNA was reverse-transcribed from around 500 ng total RNA using a constant-region primer and ProtoScript II reverse transcriptase. The TCRbeta libraries were prepared through three rounds of nested multiplex PCR following a slightly modified ARM-PCR procedure. Each of the first two PCR rounds ran for approximately 11 cycles using multiplex TRBV1-TRBV30 forward primers together with a Cbeta reverse primer. Sample barcodes and Illumina adapters were added in a final 25-cycle PCR with Deep VentR polymerase. Before sequencing, amplicons between 200 and 500 bp were purified from gel using a QIAquick gel extraction kit. TCRbeta amplicons were sequenced on an Illumina HiSeq 2500 with 250-bp paired-end reads. Regarding the original processing steps: Reads were quality-trimmed with Trimmomatic v0.33, and paired reads were merged with FLASH v1.2.11 to recover full CDR3 sequences. V, D and J germline segments were assigned to the rearranged TCRbeta sequences by MiGEC v1.2.1b. Clonotype statistics and Shannon-Wiener diversity indices were computed with VDJtools v1.0.0. Except for diversity analysis, only the 250 most abundant clonotypes of each sample were used in subsequent analyses to reduce sampling bias. TCRdb reran the public reads through fastp at Q25 and MiXCR, keeping productive beta chains. Under each unique CDR3 protein, matching rows form one entry showing the most common genes and DNA. The V and J calls reflect TCRdb's pipeline rather than the authors' work. The sample records 40,000 to 60,000 distinct CDR3 sequences, 70% to 85% of which are singletons. The ten largest account for approximately 30% of the sample.

Without any cell sorting, total RNA and DNA were extracted together from roughly 20-30 mg of bulk tissue using the AllPrep DNA/RNA mini kit. Surgical resection was performed in China between 2015 and 2016 on about 5 patients with histopathologically diagnosed primary liver carcinoma. Chronic HBV infection was present in the patients, and the patients were treatment-naive at sampling. Five spatially separated regions were sampled from each tumor: the superior, inferior, left-lateral and right-lateral poles, plus the tumor centre. According to histology, viable tumor cells made up more than 90% of every tumor sample. Fresh tumor and adjacent tissue pieces were bisected; one half was stored in RNAlater at -80°C, the other sent for histology. What the work shows at the level of the full study, not this receptor alone: A significantly larger repertoire fraction was made up by the top 250 clones in tumors than in blood (p = 0.039). Because the samples were bulk and unsorted, CD4+ and CD8+ T cell repertoires could not be compared. Repertoire overlap was found to be higher between tumor regions (mean roughly 36%) than between tumor-adjacent (roughly 17%) or tumor-blood (roughly 15%) pairs, consistent with antigen-driven expansion. Only about 8-25% of top clones were present in all five regions of a tumor, suggesting spatial heterogeneity of tumor-infiltrating T cells. Only the TCR beta chain was sequenced, which likely underestimates true repertoire diversity because unpaired alpha chains were not captured. Only 4 or 5 patients were included in the study, and the authors note that the findings should be validated in a larger study.

Reading the germline V gene gives CDR1 MNHNS and CDR2 SASEGT. The CDR3 adds up to 13 amino acids, both ends counted. Here the CDR3 DNA is all that survives: 39 bases in frame from base 1. Sequencing was performed on liver tumor tissue from sampling region 3. In light of the paper, this sample's cell subset or site label describes: tumor region T3, left-lateral pole. The V and J segments used are TRBV6-1 and TRBJ2-7, with the D segment identity uncertain. The receptor was derived from a man in his forties with primary liver carcinoma and hepatitis B virus infection. The CDR3 protein is CTSSGWVFYEQYL. The nucleotide sequence is given as TGTACCAGCAGTGGATGGGTTTTCTACGAGCAGTACCTC.